These 30 T cell receptor beta chains were all obtained from the same sample, sequenced in a study of T-cell reconstitution after alpha-beta-depleted transplantation in children. This sample's TCRbeta library carried unique molecular identifier barcodes. TCRdb re-analysed the PCR reads in MiXCR, keeping a single row per CDR3 protein. The sample lists roughly 120,000 distinct CDR3 sequences, about 23% occurring once. Specimen: PBMCs, mostly from graft donor cells, collected 180 days after TCRalphabeta/CD19-depleted stem cell transplant. The origin of the receptors is a male patient between 2 and 10 years old who had a stem cell transplant for chronic granulomatous disease, so the T cells may come from the graft donor.

This clonotype was detected many times. CDR3 DNA sequence: TGCAGGATGGGGGCGACCTATGGCTACACCTTC. Residues: CRMGATYGYTF. The chain couples TRBV20-1 to TRBJ1-2, with D possibly matching TRBD1 (6 bases). The CDR3 covers 11 residues. From germline, CDR1 is DFQATT and CDR2 SNEGSKA (reference sequence).

The chain employs TRBV28 and TRBJ1-6; the D gene is possibly TRBD1 (5 bases). This CDR3 is built from 13 residues. Germline values: CDR1 MDHEN, CDR2 SYDVKM. With 9 bases removed from V and 6 bases from J, the gap between germline ends came to 12 bases. The CDR3 DNA sequence: TGTGCCAGTCTTGGGACCTTTAATTCACCCCTCCACTTT. Translated: CASLGTFNSPLHF.

At least ten counts were recorded for this clonotype. J is TRBJ2-3 and V is TRBV20-1; 9 positions agree with TRBD2. Germline assignment: CDR1 DFQATT and CDR2 SNEGSKA (reference sequence). The CDR3 runs 15 residues. The trim removed 4 bases at V and 2 bases at J, leaving 7 bases unmatched. The CDR3 sequence: CSAKMQRGDTDTQYF. The CDR3 DNA sequence: TGCAGTGCTAAAATGCAGCGGGGGGACACAGATACGCAGTATTTT.

The chain combines TRBV5-1 with TRBJ2-2, with TRBD2 matching 13 bases. V dropped 0 bases and J dropped 10; count of bases not matched to a gene: 9. The V gene's germline CDR1 is SGHRS and CDR2 YFSETQ. There are 17 residues in the CDR3. CDR3 DNA: TGCGCCAGCAGCTTGGTCGTCGCGGGACTAGCGGGGCTGGAGCTGTTTTTT. Protein: CASSLVVAGLAGLELFF.

This clonotype has a handful of counts. V and J are TRBV15 and TRBJ2-1; TRBD2 matches at 12 bases. Germline-derived CDR1 and CDR2 are LNHNV and YYDKDF (reference sequence). V lost 0 bases and J lost 4; bases outside the gene matches: 4. The CDR3 length is 17 residues. The CDR3 sequence is CATSREGGLAGYNEQFF. In DNA, the CDR3 is TGTGCCACCAGCAGAGAGGGGGGACTAGCGGGTTACAATGAGCAGTTCTTC.

This clonotype was seen ten or more times. The chain has TRBV18 and TRBJ2-2; 9 bases are shared with TRBD2. The CDR3 contains 15 residues. J gave up 5 bases and V 0 bases, and 1 base lay outside the gene matches. In germline, CDR1 is KGHSH, CDR2 LQKENI. The CDR3 loop is CASSPPGLATGELFF. The CDR3 region has the DNA TGTGCCAGCTCACCACCAGGACTAGCGACCGGGGAGCTGTTTTTT.

The CDR3 region is CASSRTGITGELFF. The CDR3 DNA sequence: TGTGCCAGCAGCCGGACAGGGATCACCGGGGAGCTGTTTTTT. V and J are TRBV12-3 or TRBV12-4 and TRBJ2-2, with 8 bases that match TRBD1. CDR3 length: 14 residues. With V trimmed by 6 bases and J by 4 bases, 4 bases remained unmatched.

This clonotype was observed a handful of times. The CDR3 DNA is TGTGCCATCAGTGAGTCTCCCGGGACAGCGAACACTGAAGCTTTCTTT. As protein: CAISESPGTANTEAFF. The chain recombines TRBV10-3 with TRBJ1-1; 7 positions match TRBD1. V lost 0 bases to trimming and J lost 1 base; unmatched junction nucleotides: 5. CDR3 length equals 16 residues. Germline CDR1 ENHRY, CDR2 SYGVKD.

This clonotype was seen only a few times. This rearrangement joins TRBV11-2 to TRBJ2-7; D is ambiguous. There are 14 residues in the CDR3. CDR1 and CDR2 (germline): SGHAT, FQNNGV. V shed 5 bases and J shed 5 bases, with 16 bases lying between them. CDR3 amino acids: CASSVSTILDEQYF. The CDR3 nucleotides are TGTGCCAGCAGCGTCAGCACTATCCTGGACGAGCAGTACTTC.

This clonotype was recorded at least ten times. The chain carries TRBV6-1 and TRBJ2-5; D is perhaps TRBD1 (5 bases). Germline V gene sequence: CDR1 MNHNS, CDR2 SASEGT. This CDR3 spans 14 amino acids. Trimming removed 5 bases from V and 1 base from J, with 11 bases in between. CDR3 bases: TGTGCCAGCAGTAAGACAGAGGCCCAAGAGACCCAGTACTTC. This sequence encodes CASSKTEAQETQYF.

At least ten counts were recorded for this clonotype. The V call is TRBV12-3 or TRBV12-4, the J call TRBJ2-7; possibly TRBD1 for D (5 bases). V lost 5 bases and J lost 4, with 9 bases in between. The CDR3 spans 12 residues. CDR3 in DNA: TGTGCCAGCAGTCGTAGGGGATACGAGCAGTACTTC. Protein: CASSRRGYEQYF.

The V gene is TRBV5-1, the J gene TRBJ2-1; TRBD2 agrees at 11 bases. In germline, CDR1 is SGHRS, CDR2 YFSETQ. V lost 5 bases and J lost 7; bases outside the gene matches: 5. The CDR3 has 14 residues. This chain's CDR3 is CASSSGGGWNEQFF. CDR3 in DNA: TGCGCCAGCAGTAGCGGGGGGGGATGGAATGAGCAGTTCTTC. The whole variable domain, remainder taken from reference TRBV5-1 and TRBJ2-1, is KAGVTQTPRYLIKTRGQQVTLSCSPISGHRSVSWYQQTPGQGLQFLFEYFSETQRNKGNFPGRFSGRQFSNSRSEMNVSTLELGDSALYLCASSSGGGWNEQFFGPGTRLTVL.

This rearrangement joins TRBV27 to TRBJ2-3; D uncertain. Germline assignment: CDR1 MNHEY and CDR2 SMNVEV (reference sequence). Trimming shortened V by 7 bases and J by 6 bases, and 8 bases separated the two germline ends. The CDR3 is 11 residues long. The CDR3 sequence: CASIHGDTQYF. CDR3 nucleotide sequence: TGTGCCAGCATTCATGGGGATACGCAGTATTTT.

The chain combines TRBV5-7 with TRBJ1-4; D ambiguous. TRBV5-7 qualifies as an ORF whose function is uncertain. V lost 8 bases and J lost 7, with 15 bases in between. CDR3 length equals 13 residues. The CDR3 sequence: CARGPGLSEKLFF. CDR3 bases: TGTGCCAGGGGCCCCGGGCTGAGTGAAAAACTGTTTTTT.

The rearrangement links TRBV27 to TRBJ2-7; D is tentatively TRBD1 or TRBD2 (5 bases each). V was shortened by 4 bases and J by 3 bases, with 10 bases between the two germline ends. CDR1 and CDR2 (germline): MNHEY, SMNVEV (reference sequence). This CDR3 contains 13 residues. This CDR3 is CASSYGADYEQYF. As DNA, the CDR3 is TGTGCCAGCAGTTACGGGGCAGACTACGAGCAGTACTTC.

The V and J genes are TRBV15 and TRBJ2-7; D may be TRBD2 (5 bases). Trimming pared 1 base from V and 0 bases from J, leaving 10 bases between. Germline values: CDR1 LNHNV, CDR2 YYDKDF (reference sequence). The length of the CDR3 is 15 residues. The CDR3 region is CATSRAPGSSYEQYF. The CDR3 DNA follows: TGTGCCACCAGCAGAGCTCCGGGGAGCTCCTACGAGCAGTACTTC.

This clonotype has ten or more counts. One junction end does not reproduce the germline sequence, and a read error may be involved. V gene TRBV20-1 combines with J gene TRBJ1-2; D remains unclear. The CDR3 is 10 amino acids. Germline CDR1 reads DFQATT; CDR2 reads SNEGSKA (reference sequence). The CDR3 nucleotides read TGCAGTGCTAGAGGTTGGATCGATTCATTC. Its protein product is CSARGWIDSF.

The chain employs TRBV20-1 and TRBJ2-7; D gene uncertain. This CDR3 spans 13 amino acids. V gave up 3 bases and J gave up 3 bases, with 12 bases separating them. The germline gives CDR1 DFQATT, CDR2 SNEGSKA (reference sequence). CDR3 DNA: TGCAGTGCTAGCACCGACACCCACTACGAGCAGTACTTC. Translation gives CSASTDTHYEQYF.

The V call is TRBV18, the J call TRBJ2-3, with D possibly matching TRBD1 (6 bases). Germline CDR1 is KGHSH and CDR2 is LQKENI. V was trimmed by 4 bases and J by 0 bases, leaving 11 bases between them. This CDR3 contains 15 residues. CDR3 sequence reads: CASSLGTTSTDTQYF. The CDR3 nucleotides read TGTGCCAGCTCACTAGGGACAACTAGCACAGATACGCAGTATTTT.

This sequence joins TRBV12-3 or TRBV12-4 and TRBJ2-2; D is possibly TRBD1 or TRBD2 (5 bases each). V lost 6 bases and J lost 5, with 10 bases in between. This CDR3 spans 13 amino acids. For the CDR3, the DNA is TGTGCCAGCAGAACGGGGACGACCGGGGAGCTGTTTTTT. Translated, it gives CASRTGTTGELFF.

This chain joins TRBV29-1 and TRBJ2-1, with 7 nucleotides matching TRBD2. The V and J ends lost 3 bases and 9 bases, in that order; junction bases with no gene match: 11. Germline loops: CDR1 SQVTM, CDR2 ANQGSEA. There are 14 residues in the CDR3. CDR3 nucleotide sequence: TGCAGCGTTGAGTGGCGGGAGAGCGTTGGTGAGCAGTTCTTC. Translation gives CSVEWRESVGEQFF.

This clonotype was detected many times. The chain combines TRBV20-1 with TRBJ1-5, with D unresolved. The CDR3 length is 14 residues. Deletions cut 0 bases from V and 5 bases from J, with 11 bases between. Germline CDR1 is DFQATT and CDR2 is SNEGSKA (reference sequence). The CDR3 region has the DNA TGCAGTGCTAGAGATCGAATTACGGATCAGCCCCAGCATTTT. Translated, it gives CSARDRITDQPQHF.

This chain links TRBV30 with TRBJ1-2; a possible D gene is TRBD1 (5 bases). The CDR3 loop spans 12 amino acids. Germline V gives CDR1 GTSNPN, CDR2 SVGIG (reference sequence). V lost 3 bases, J lost 4 bases, and 9 bases lay in between. CDR3 loop: CAWSGAPYGYTF. The CDR3 DNA reads TGTGCCTGGAGCGGGGCTCCCTATGGCTACACCTTC.

This clonotype was detected ten times or more. The V and J genes are TRBV10-3 and TRBJ2-7; 8 bases line up with TRBD2. This CDR3 comprises 16 residues. Trimming took 3 bases from V and 6 from J; bases not matched to a gene: 13. From germline, CDR1 is ENHRY and CDR2 SYGVKD. The CDR3 loop reads CAISDHGTSGYREQYF. DNA of the CDR3: TGTGCCATCAGTGATCATGGCACTAGCGGATATCGCGAGCAGTACTTC.

This clonotype has a single count. Relative to the germline gene, one junction end is altered; a read error may explain this. The rearrangement joins TRBV20-1 to TRBJ2-2; D is perhaps TRBD2 (6 bases). Looked up from germline, CDR1 is DFQATT and CDR2 is SNEGSKA (reference sequence). This CDR3 region has 18 residues. CDR3: CSARGGGTSKPWGGDLFF. The CDR3 nucleotides read TGCAGTGCTAGAGGTGGAGGGACTTCCAAACCGTGGGGCGGGGACCTGTTTTTT.

In its sample, this clonotype was seen a few times. The genes are TRBV4-1 and TRBJ2-7, with D uncertain. Germline values: CDR1 MGHRA, CDR2 YSYEKL. The CDR3 runs to 14 residues. Trimming removed 4 bases at V and 2 bases at J, with 12 bases between. The CDR3 reads CASSPSRITYEQYF. Written as DNA, the CDR3 is TGCGCCAGCAGCCCCTCTAGGATTACCTACGAGCAGTACTTC.

This clonotype has only a few counts. The V call is TRBV5-1, the J call TRBJ2-5; D is uncertain. Germline assignment: CDR1 SGHRS and CDR2 YFSETQ. With 3 bases removed from V and 2 bases from J, the gap between germline ends came to 11 bases. The CDR3 is 14 residues long. The CDR3 sequence is CASSWPDQQETQYF. CDR3 nucleotides: TGCGCCAGCAGCTGGCCAGACCAACAAGAGACCCAGTACTTC.

The sample holds many counts of this clonotype. The chain uses TRBV29-1 and TRBJ2-7, with TRBD1 matching over 8 bases. Germline V gene data show CDR1 as SQVTM and CDR2 as ANQGSEA. The ends lost 6 bases at V and 2 bases at J; junction bases unmatched: 9. This CDR3 contains 14 residues. Here the CDR3 DNA reads TGCAGCGTAACCGACAGGGGCCCCACCTACGAGCAGTACTTC. Amino acids: CSVTDRGPTYEQYF.

This clonotype was seen many times. The gene calls are TRBV29-1 and TRBJ2-3, with a possible D match to TRBD2 (5 bases). Trimming pared 3 bases from V and 2 bases from J, leaving 9 bases between. The CDR3 consists of 13 residues. Looked up from germline, CDR1 is SQVTM and CDR2 is ANQGSEA. The CDR3 region is CSVDGDATDTQYF. Here the CDR3 DNA reads TGCAGCGTTGACGGGGATGCCACAGATACGCAGTATTTT.

The rearrangement links TRBV11-2 to TRBJ1-1, with TRBD1 matching 7 bases. V lost 5 bases and J lost 2; bases outside the gene matches: 23. CDR3 length equals 20 residues. From germline, CDR1 is SGHAT and CDR2 FQNNGV. The DNA for the CDR3 is TGTGCCAGCAGCCCCCATGACAGGGTTCCCTTTCCCTTCCGAAACACTGAAGCTTTCTTT. It translates to CASSPHDRVPFPFRNTEAFF.